One sample yielded the 21 T cell receptor beta chains listed below, sequenced in a study of CXCR3-negative and CXCR3-positive naive CD8 T cells. Study results and caveats: CXCR3-positive naive cells had more hydrophobic TRB CDR3s than CXCR3-negative naive cells.

The antigens for these receptors are not known. In preparing the TRB cDNA libraries, 5' RACE with UMI labels was used. From its re-call of the 5' RACE reads, TCRdb lists each CDR3 protein once, without DNA. The ten top clones account for around 0.35%, within a sample of approximately 100,000 distinct CDR3 sequences. The specimen sequenced was naive CXCR3+ CD8+ T cells from blood. Documented subset: CD45RO-CCR7+CD27+CD95- naive CD8+ T cells expressing CXCR3 (TNR3+). The origin of the receptors is a human donor in good health. Some clones in this sample may be carry-over from other donors' samples.

The J gene is TRBJ2-1, the V gene TRBV27. Looked up from germline, CDR1 is MNHEY and CDR2 is SMNVEV (reference sequence). This CDR3 is built from 15 residues. This CDR3 reads CASSLYRGAYNEQFF.

The V and J genes are TRBV11-2 and TRBJ2-2. The CDR3 is made up of 14 amino acids. Germline-derived CDR1 and CDR2 are SGHAT and FQNNGV. This chain's CDR3 is CASSLAVYPGELFF.

The genes are TRBV7-8 and TRBJ2-1; TCRdb returns TRBD1, unconfirmable since there is no DNA. This CDR3 has 12 residues. CDR1 is SGHVS and CDR2 is FQNEAQ in the germline V gene. This chain's CDR3 is CASSPGGVEQFF.

The chain employs TRBV5-1 and TRBJ2-5; TCRdb names TRBD2, which stays unverified in the absence of DNA. In germline, CDR1 is SGHRS, CDR2 YFSETQ. The CDR3 extends over 18 amino acids. The CDR3 loop reads CASSLESSGSLFQETQYF. Full variable domain (rest looked up from reference TRBV5-1 and TRBJ2-5): KAGVTQTPRYLIKTRGQQVTLSCSPISGHRSVSWYQQTPGQGLQFLFEYFSETQRNKGNFPGRFSGRQFSNSRSEMNVSTLELGDSALYLCASSLESSGSLFQETQYFGPGTRLLVL.

The chain combines TRBV12-3 or TRBV12-4 with TRBJ1-1. This CDR3 is 15 amino acids long. CDR3 sequence reads: CASSLGLGFNTEAFF.

The rearrangement links TRBV19 to TRBJ1-2. Germline-derived CDR1 and CDR2 are LNHDA and SQIVND (reference sequence). This CDR3 has 13 residues. Here the CDR3 reads CASSMTAEYGYTF.

The chain recombines TRBV9 with TRBJ2-5; TCRdb reports TRBD2, a call that lacks DNA to check it against. The germline V gene has CDR1 SGDLS and CDR2 YYNGEE. CDR3 length equals 15 residues. The CDR3 reads CASSGEAGGWETQYF.

The chain joins TRBV12-3 or TRBV12-4 to TRBJ2-7. This CDR3 contains 15 residues. CDR3: CASSLVFVSSYEQYF.

This chain joins TRBV11-2 and TRBJ2-5; TCRdb's D call, TRBD1, is unchecked because there is no DNA. Germline V gives CDR1 SGHAT, CDR2 FQNNGV. This CDR3 has 16 amino acids. This CDR3 reads CASSARFSGELETQYF.

V gene TRBV12-3 or TRBV12-4 combines with J gene TRBJ2-3; the TCRdb call, TRBD1, lacks DNA for checking. CDR3 size: 16 residues. CDR3 in amino acids: CASSPSGGVRTDTQYF.

The chain recombines TRBV5-1 with TRBJ2-2; TCRdb names TRBD2, which stays unverified in the absence of DNA. Germline CDR1 and CDR2: SGHRS and YFSETQ. The CDR3 runs to 15 residues. The CDR3 spells CASSSTTSGSRELFF.

The CDR3 loop reads CASSLVNSGNDEQYF. The chain joins TRBV5-1 to TRBJ2-7; the D call of TRBD2 rests on TCRdb alone, since no DNA is present to check it. Germline values: CDR1 SGHRS, CDR2 YFSETQ. The CDR3 extends over 15 amino acids. Using reference TRBV5-1 and TRBJ2-7 for the parts outside the CDR3, the full variable domain is KAGVTQTPRYLIKTRGQQVTLSCSPISGHRSVSWYQQTPGQGLQFLFEYFSETQRNKGNFPGRFSGRQFSNSRSEMNVSTLELGDSALYLCASSLVNSGNDEQYFGPGTRLTVT.

J is TRBJ1-1 and V is TRBV3-1; lacking DNA, the TRBD1 call made by TCRdb goes unchecked. Germline values: CDR1 LGHDT, CDR2 YNNKEL (reference sequence). The CDR3 consists of 15 residues. CDR3 protein: CASSQVPQGSTEAFF.

This chain connects TRBV29-1 to TRBJ2-7. This CDR3 is built from 12 residues. Germline CDR1 SQVTM, CDR2 ANQGSEA. This CDR3 is CSVERSVNEQYF.

V gene TRBV28 combines with J gene TRBJ2-5; the TCRdb D gene call, TRBD2, has no DNA to confirm it. CDR3 length: 16 amino acids. Germline assignment: CDR1 MDHEN and CDR2 SYDVKM. CDR3 sequence: CASSSMGPNDQETQYF.

The gene calls are TRBV11-2 and TRBJ2-5; checking the TCRdb D call of TRBD1 is not possible without DNA. Germline V gene sequence: CDR1 SGHAT, CDR2 FQNNGV. The CDR3 totals 18 residues. CDR3 protein: CASSLGRERGPYQETQYF.

This CDR3 is CASSLGRSGANVLTF. This rearrangement joins TRBV13 to TRBJ2-6. This CDR3 spans 15 amino acids. Germline V CDR1 and CDR2: PRHDT, FYEKMQ (reference sequence).

V and J are TRBV28 and TRBJ2-3; TCRdb's D call of TRBD2 is untestable without DNA. The CDR3 totals 17 residues. Germline values: CDR1 MDHEN, CDR2 SYDVKM. CDR3 loop: CASRRTHWGGRADTQYF.

V is TRBV5-1 and J is TRBJ2-7; the TCRdb D gene call, TRBD1, has no DNA to confirm it. Germline lookup yields CDR1 SGHRS and CDR2 YFSETQ. This CDR3 contains 15 residues. CDR3 sequence reads: CASSLDPQGSYEQYF.

J is TRBJ2-1 and V is TRBV2; TCRdb selects TRBD1, and the lack of DNA leaves this call unchecked. The CDR3 contains 15 residues. CDR1 and CDR2 from the germline V gene are SNHLY and FYNNEI. The CDR3: CASKGGQSSYNEQFF.

The chain recombines TRBV19 with TRBJ1-5; TCRdb returns TRBD1, unconfirmable since there is no DNA. This CDR3 contains 14 residues. Looked up from germline, CDR1 is LNHDA and CDR2 is SQIVND (reference sequence). Here the CDR3 reads CASTATGGGQPQHF. Drawing the rest from reference TRBV19 and TRBJ1-5, the complete variable domain is DGGITQSPKYLFRKEGQNVTLSCEQNLNHDAMYWYRQDPGQGLRLIYYSQIVNDFQKGDIAEGYSVSREKKESFPLTVTSAQKNPTAFYLCASTATGGGQPQHFGDGTRLSIL.